This T cell receptor delta chain was documented in a study of gamma-delta chains in newborns, infants, children. Across the whole study: Innate gammadelta T cells reportedly expand polyclonally right after birth, driven by microbial exposure, per the title.

Judged by abundance, this clone is medium-sized. TCRdb used CATT to re-call clones from the reads. The sample has 6,100 or so delta-chain clones, more than 14% seen once; the top ten hold less than 30%. This TCR was recovered from a child who was a newborn, infant or young child, either healthy, febrile or measles-vaccinated (not recorded which). Sequencing was performed on blood, taken at baseline.

The CDR3 sequence: CALGERPSYTDKLIF. The DNA for the CDR3 is TGTGCTCTTGGGGAACGACCGTCCTACACCGATAAACTCATCTTT. The chain has TRDV1 and TRDJ1; D gene ambiguous. Trimming shortened V by 1 base and J by 0 bases, and 9 bases separated the two germline ends. The germline CDR1 and CDR2 sequences are TSWWSYY and QGS. The CDR3 has 15 amino acids.